This T cell receptor (beta chain) comes out of a study of OX40 agonist ivuxolimab in advanced cancers. On the study more broadly: Patient treatment consisted of intravenous ivuxolimab administration every 2 weeks at 0.01 to 10 mg/kg. Subjects had a mean age of roughly 60 years, with a range of roughly 20 to 80; less than 90% were male.

Findings and limits, study-wide: Several nonresponders also turned out to have low normalized T-cell clonal expansion.

Patients were excluded for autoimmune disease history or systemic immunosuppression. The germline CDR1 and CDR2 sequences are MNHEY and SVGAGI. Trimming left V 3 bases short and J 6 bases short, with 9 bases between. The CDR3 sequence is 13 residues long. This clone was observed a handful of times. Its antigen is currently unknown. The table came from immunoSEQ multiplex PCR; TCRdb's copy has only in-frame clones and leaves some out. Of about 45,000 clones listed, 70% to 90% are singletons. This clonotype was obtained from an adult with an advanced solid tumor such as melanoma, head and neck, liver or kidney cancer. Source: CD4+ or CD8+ T cells sorted from blood, taken in a trial of the OX40 agonist ivuxolimab. The chain joins TRBV6-5 to TRBJ2-1, with D perhaps TRBD1 (5 bases). CDR3 nucleotide sequence: TGTGCCAGCAGTTATGGGGCAATCAATGAGCAGTTCTTC. It codes for CASSYGAINEQFF.